Each of the 27 T cell receptor beta chains below was sequenced from the same sample in a study of OX40 agonist ivuxolimab in advanced cancers. Profiling relied on immunoSEQ multiplex PCR, and the TCRdb table lists in-frame clones only, not all of them. There are under 50,000 clones in the sample; approximately 86% occur only once, and roughly 49% lies in the top ten. The sample here was CD4+ or CD8+ T cells sorted from blood, taken in a trial of the OX40 agonist ivuxolimab. Every receptor here comes from an adult with an advanced solid tumor such as melanoma, head and neck, liver or kidney cancer.

A single count supports this clone. The chain couples TRBV6-5 to TRBJ2-2; no clear D gene. Germline V CDR1 and CDR2: MNHEY, SVGAGI. The CDR3 spans 16 residues. Trimming took 0 bases from V and 1 from J, leaving 9 bases between them. CDR3 loop: CASSYSPSENTGELFF. As DNA, the CDR3 is TGTGCCAGCAGTTACTCGCCTAGTGAGAACACCGGGGAGCTGTTTTTT.

The chain employs TRBV19 and TRBJ2-5, with 10 bases identical to TRBD1. This CDR3 has 16 residues. The V and J ends lost 6 bases and 3 bases, in that order; junction bases with no gene match: 10. Germline V gene data show CDR1 as LNHDA and CDR2 as SQIVND (reference sequence). CDR3 region: CASSYTPGTGEETQYF. The DNA for the CDR3 is TGTGCCAGTAGCTATACGCCGGGGACAGGGGAAGAGACCCAGTACTTC.

The chain couples TRBV11-1 to TRBJ2-5; TRBD2 aligns across 11 bases. This CDR3 comprises 16 residues. With V trimmed by 2 bases and J by 5 bases, 7 bases remained unmatched. Germline V gene sequence: CDR1 SGHAT, CDR2 FQDESV (reference sequence). CDR3 sequence (DNA): TGTGCCAGCAGCTTAACTAGCGGGAGCACTCGGGAGACCCAGTACTTC. This sequence encodes CASSLTSGSTRETQYF.

The chain carries TRBV7-3 and TRBJ1-5; D is uncertain. Per germline, CDR1 SGHTA and CDR2 FQGTGA. V was shortened by 6 bases and J by 3 bases, with 21 bases between the two germline ends. The CDR3 has 17 residues. CDR3 residues: CASSLPQRRLTNQPQHF. CDR3 in DNA: TGTGCCAGCAGTCTCCCTCAAAGGCGGCTAACCAATCAGCCCCAGCATTTT.

The chain recombines TRBV2 with TRBJ2-7; D is perhaps TRBD1 or TRBD2 (6 bases each). The CDR3 has 14 residues. From germline, CDR1 is SNHLY and CDR2 FYNNEI. Trimming cost V 6 bases and J 7 bases, with 19 bases left between them. The DNA of the CDR3 is TGTGCCAGCAGGGCAGGGGACTCCCCCCTGGAGCAGTACTTC. It codes for CASRAGDSPLEQYF.

The V and J genes are TRBV6-1 and TRBJ1-4; TRBD1 is a possible D gene (5 bases). With 1 base removed from V and 2 bases from J, the gap between germline ends came to 5 bases. Germline V gene data show CDR1 as MNHNS and CDR2 as SASEGT. The CDR3 loop spans 14 amino acids. CDR3 in DNA: TGTGCCAGCAGTGAAGGGGGGACTAATGAAAAACTGTTTTTT. Its protein product is CASSEGGTNEKLFF.

The V call is TRBV30, the J call TRBJ2-1; 11 bases match TRBD2. The CDR3 extends over 13 amino acids. V was pared by 4 bases and J by 6 bases, with 2 bases of the junction left unmatched. CDR1 is GTSNPN and CDR2 is SVGIG in the germline V gene (reference sequence). The CDR3 DNA follows: TGTGCCTGGAAGGGACTAGCGGCCAATGAGCAGTTCTTC. Its protein is CAWKGLAANEQFF.

This clone was counted a single time. This chain uses TRBV29-1 with TRBJ2-3, with unresolved D. CDR1 is SQVTM, CDR2 ANQGSEA, per germline. The CDR3 extends over 14 amino acids. Trimming shortened V by 3 bases and J by 2 bases, and 12 bases separated the two germline ends. Written as DNA, the CDR3 is TGCAGCGTTGAGGGGATAGGAATCACAGATACGCAGTATTTT. This codes for CSVEGIGITDTQYF.

The gene calls are TRBV7-9 and TRBJ2-7; 10 positions match TRBD1. V lost 8 bases, J lost 5 bases, and 9 bases stayed unmatched. Germline values: CDR1 SEHNR, CDR2 FQNEAQ (reference sequence). The CDR3 loop spans 14 amino acids. This CDR3 is CASGKRQGANEQYF. Written as DNA, the CDR3 is TGTGCCAGCGGGAAAAGACAGGGGGCGAACGAGCAGTACTTC.

The chain is built from TRBV29-1 and TRBJ1-2; maybe TRBD1 (6 bases). In germline, CDR1 is SQVTM, CDR2 ANQGSEA. Trimming stripped 3 bases from V and 2 bases from J, with 13 bases between. The CDR3 is 14 amino acids. The CDR3 region is CSVERQVGNYGYTF. For the CDR3, the DNA is TGCAGCGTTGAGAGACAGGTCGGGAACTATGGCTACACCTTC.

CDR3 sequence: CASSQGGVAGSHEQYF. In DNA, the CDR3 is TGTGCCAGCAGCCAAGGCGGGGTGGCAGGGAGCCACGAGCAGTACTTC. The chain uses TRBV4-2 and TRBJ2-7; perhaps TRBD2 as D (6 bases). Germline values: CDR1 LGHNA, CDR2 YNFKEQ. The CDR3 totals 16 residues. The germline V and J ends were trimmed by 1 base and 5 bases, with 18 bases remaining between them.

This chain joins TRBV18 and TRBJ2-2; 7 bases are shared with TRBD1. Trimming took 1 base from V and 3 from J; bases not matched to a gene: 5. This CDR3 is 16 amino acids long. Germline lookup yields CDR1 KGHSH and CDR2 LQKENI. CDR3 protein: CASSPQDRRDTGELFF. The CDR3 DNA reads TGTGCCAGCTCACCACAGGACAGGAGAGACACCGGGGAGCTGTTTTTT.

This clone came up once. The chain couples TRBV9 to TRBJ1-3; 7 nucleotides align to TRBD1. Trimming cost V 4 bases and J 0 bases; bases outside gene matches: 4. CDR1 is SGDLS, CDR2 YYNGEE, per germline. The CDR3 runs to 15 residues. The CDR3 bases are TGTGCCAGCAGCCGACAGGGAGACTCTGGAAACACCATATATTTT. This translates into CASSRQGDSGNTIYF.

The chain couples TRBV21-1 to TRBJ2-5. TRBV21-1 is a pseudogene locus. This CDR3 contains 15 residues. The CDR3, as DNA: TGTGCCAGCAGCAAGGGACCGAGGCCCCAAGAGACCCAGTACTTC. Protein product: CASSKGPRPQETQYF.

This chain joins TRBV4-1 and TRBJ2-3, with no clear D. V gave up 2 bases and J gave up 5 bases, with 14 bases separating them. The CDR3 length is 15 residues. In germline, CDR1 is MGHRA, CDR2 YSYEKL. As DNA, the CDR3 is TGCGCCAGCAGCCAACCGCCCCCCCCGGGAGATACGCAGTATTTT. This translates into CASSQPPPPGDTQYF.

V gene TRBV20-1 combines with J gene TRBJ2-1; the D is unclear. Germline CDR1 reads DFQATT; CDR2 reads SNEGSKA (reference sequence). The CDR3 covers 11 residues. Trimming pared 4 bases from V and 9 bases from J, leaving 10 bases between. This CDR3 is CSATAKSEQFF. CDR3 DNA sequence: TGCAGTGCTACAGCGAAGAGTGAGCAGTTCTTC.

This chain connects TRBV29-1 to TRBJ2-1; TRBD2 is a possible D gene (6 bases). CDR3 length equals 13 residues. From germline, CDR1 is SQVTM and CDR2 ANQGSEA. V lost 4 bases, J lost 4 bases, and 11 bases lay in between. Here the CDR3 DNA reads TGCAGCGTTGCAGGAGGGGTTTACAATGAGCAGTTCTTC. This encodes CSVAGGVYNEQFF.

The J gene is TRBJ2-5, the V gene TRBV21-1; the D segment call TRBD2 is taken from the table without a DNA check. TRBV21-1 is termed a pseudogene. CDR3 size: 15 residues. The CDR3 region has the DNA TGTGCCAGCAAAACCCTCCCCCGGTACCAAGAGACCCAGTACTTC. Translation: CASKTLPRYQETQYF.

CDR3 region: CASSESENTEAFF. Written as DNA, the CDR3 is TGTGCCAGCAGTGAAAGCGAGAACACTGAAGCTTTCTTT. The chain combines TRBV6-1 with TRBJ1-1; D is uncertain. V gave up 2 bases and J gave up 1 base, with 5 bases separating them. The CDR3 has 13 residues. CDR1 and CDR2 (germline): MNHNS, SASEGT.

CDR3 bases: TGTGCCAGCAGCTTAGAGCCACAGGGCACCGTTTATGGCTACACCTTC. Protein sequence: CASSLEPQGTVYGYTF. The chain is built from TRBV7-8 and TRBJ1-2; possible D gene TRBD1, 6 bases. V was cut by 1 base and J by 5 bases, with 17 bases left in between. The CDR3 runs 16 residues. The germline gives CDR1 SGHVS, CDR2 FQNEAQ.

The rearrangement links TRBV5-6 to TRBJ1-5; D not certain. V gave up 2 bases and J gave up 0 bases, with 15 bases separating them. The length of the CDR3 is 17 residues. Germline V gene data show CDR1 as SGHDT and CDR2 as YYEEEE. This CDR3 reads CASSFYSARGSNQPQHF. The CDR3 coding sequence is TGTGCCAGCAGCTTCTATTCCGCCCGGGGTAGCAATCAGCCCCAGCATTTT.

The chain employs TRBV5-7 and TRBJ1-2; 10 bases are a match to TRBD1. TRBV5-7 is designated an ORF whose function remains uncertain. This CDR3 region has 14 residues. Unmatched junction bases numbered 2, after V lost 0 bases and J lost 6 bases. The CDR3 reads CASSLGQGANGYTF. CDR3 DNA: TGTGCCAGCAGCTTGGGACAGGGGGCGAATGGCTACACCTTC.

The chain employs TRBV2 and TRBJ1-1; 8 nucleotides match TRBD1. This CDR3 is 13 amino acids long. The germline CDR1 and CDR2 sequences are SNHLY and FYNNEI. The V segment lost 3 bases and the J segment 3 bases; nucleotides outside the gene matches: 0. The CDR3 protein is CASSDRGHTEAFF. The CDR3 DNA follows: TGTGCCAGCAGTGACAGGGGGCACACTGAAGCTTTCTTT.

The chain uses TRBV4-1 and TRBJ2-3, with D uncertain. Germline V gene data show CDR1 as MGHRA and CDR2 as YSYEKL. This CDR3 contains 19 residues. V gave up 4 bases and J gave up 0 bases, with 23 bases separating them. The CDR3 loop reads CASSPLLTWKTSSTDTQYF. In nucleotides, the CDR3 is TGCGCCAGCAGCCCTCTTCTGACTTGGAAGACTTCTAGCACAGATACGCAGTATTTT.

The V and J genes are TRBV5-5 and TRBJ2-3; TRBD2 agrees at 12 bases. This CDR3 spans 15 amino acids. V was pared by 3 bases and J by 6 bases, with 5 bases of the junction left unmatched. Germline CDR1 SGHKS, CDR2 YYEKEE (reference sequence). CDR3 sequence reads: CASSSPGLAGDTQYF. CDR3 bases: TGTGCCAGCAGCTCTCCGGGACTAGCGGGCGATACGCAGTATTTT. The whole variable domain, filled in from reference TRBV5-5 and TRBJ2-3, reads DAGVTQSPTHLIKTRGQQVTLRCSPISGHKSVSWYQQVLGQGPQFIFQYYEKEERGRGNFPDRFSARQFPNYSSELNVNALLLGDSALYLCASSSPGLAGDTQYFGPGTRLTVL.

The gene calls are TRBV7-9 and TRBJ2-2; 12 bases fit TRBD2. V lost 3 bases to trimming and J lost 8 bases; unmatched junction nucleotides: 4. CDR3 length: 15 residues. Germline V CDR1 and CDR2: SEHNR, FQNEAQ (reference sequence). CDR3 region: CASSFGLAGTGELFF. In nucleotides, the CDR3 is TGTGCCAGCAGCTTCGGACTAGCGGGGACGGGGGAGCTGTTTTTT.

This chain uses TRBV6-5 with TRBJ2-7, with TRBD1 matching over 9 bases. The CDR3 spans 14 residues. Germline V gene sequence: CDR1 MNHEY, CDR2 SVGAGI. Trimming at V came to 10 bases and at J to 2 bases, leaving 9 bases not matched to a gene. The CDR3 sequence: CAIRATGGPYEQYF. Written as DNA, the CDR3 is TGTGCCATCAGGGCGACAGGGGGACCCTACGAGCAGTACTTC.